The sample holds many counts of the clone carrying this T cell receptor (beta chain). From germline, CDR1 is LNHDA and CDR2 SQIVND (reference sequence). CDR3 size: 14 residues. The J segment lost 8 bases and the V segment lost 9 bases, leaving 12 bases of the junction unmatched. This entry is derived from a study of tumor-infiltrating lymphocytes in primary liver carcinoma. The source material, roughly 20-31 mg of unsorted bulk tissue, was used to co-extract RNA and DNA. TCR beta cDNA was made from 500 ng total RNA with a constant-region primer. Three nested multiplex PCR rounds, a slightly modified ARM-PCR method, built the TCR beta libraries. Rounds one and two of PCR, each of roughly 10 cycles, were primed with TRBV1-TRBV30 forward primers and a C-beta reverse primer. TCRdb passed the multiplex PCR reads through MiXCR, listing each CDR3 protein once. The repertoire holds more than 30,000 distinct CDR3 sequences, with 75% to 85% as singletons.

The chain recombines TRBV19 with TRBJ2-1, with 8 bases matching TRBD2. This receptor was obtained from a man aged 40-49 years with primary liver carcinoma and hepatitis B virus infection. Sequencing used liver tumor tissue from sampling region 5. As for subset: tumor region T5, tumor centre. The CDR3, as DNA: TGTGCCAGCAAACTAGCGGTCGCCGCCTATGAGCAGTTCTTC. Translating gives CASKLAVAAYEQFF.